This TCR beta chain is from a study of metastatic and nonmetastatic thyroid tumors. Overall study context: Repertoires were compared across blood and tumor or nodule tissue from malignant and benign thyroid patients.

Source study methods: For papillary thyroid cancer, a distant-metastasis classifier was constructed from CDR3 differences observed across clinicopathological groups. TCRdb re-analyzed the PCR reads through MiXCR. These V and J calls are TCRdb output, not the study's own analysis. Among tens of thousands of clones listed, under 15% were seen once. This clone was counted many times. Its matching antigen is unknown. Thyroid surgery had not been preceded by any treatment in any patient. Overall study findings and caveats: Across blood and tumor, TCR beta diversity in malignant thyroid tumors was reportedly significantly higher than in benign nodules.

Trimming shortened V by 2 bases and J by 4 bases, and 14 bases separated the two germline ends. The CDR3 consists of 15 residues. Germline CDR1 MNHEY, CDR2 SMNVEV (reference sequence). V and J are TRBV27 and TRBJ1-2; D may be TRBD1 (5 bases). This clonotype was sampled from a female donor with papillary thyroid cancer or a benign thyroid nodule (not recorded which). Some clones in this sample may be carry-over from other donors' samples. Sequences were obtained from tumor tissue. In DNA, the CDR3 is TGTGCCAGCAGTTTAAGTGTCAGGGCCTCCTATGGCTACACCTTC. It yields the protein CASSLSVRASYGYTF.